At least ten counts were recorded for the clone carrying this T cell receptor beta chain. The entry originates in a study of T-cell reconstitution after alpha-beta-depleted transplantation in children. During its preparation, the TCRbeta library received unique molecular identifiers. MiXCR, run by TCRdb on the PCR reads, gives a single entry per CDR3 protein. This repertoire shows about 690,000 distinct CDR3 sequences, around a sixth found once; its top ten account for approximately 1%. The specimen comprised PBMCs from the stem cell graft donor, sampled from the stem cell graft. The TCR was taken from a human donor who donated a stem cell graft to a child with acute myeloid leukemia.

This CDR3 is CASSSQGGYNEQFF. The CDR3 bases are TGTGCCAGCAGCTCACAGGGAGGGTACAATGAGCAGTTCTTC. The chain has TRBV7-2 and TRBJ2-1; D possibly corresponds to TRBD2 (7 bases). With 4 bases removed from V and 4 bases from J, the gap between germline ends came to 11 bases. This CDR3 has 14 amino acids. Germline loops: CDR1 SGHTA, CDR2 FQGNSA. The complete variable domain, with remaining parts taken from reference TRBV7-2 and TRBJ2-1, reads GAGVSQSPSNKVTEKGKDVELRCDPISGHTALYWYRQSLGQGLEFLIYFQGNSAPDKSGLPSDRFSAERTGGSVSTLTIQRTQQEDSAVYLCASSSQGGYNEQFFGPGTRLTVL.